The rows below give T cell receptor beta chains drawn from one sample of a study of cytomegalovirus exposure and HLA in healthy donors. Repertoires were generated with immunoSEQ multiplex PCR, while TCRdb's copy carries only in-frame clones and drops some. The sample shows about 100,000 clones, 79% of them seen only once. Specimen: PBMCs. Receptors were obtained from a female donor in good health and CMV-seropositive. The CDR3 runs from the conserved cysteine through the conserved F or W.

V gene,J gene,CDR3 length,CDR3 protein
TRBV9,NA,13,CASSVVSGGEQYF
TRBV27,TRBJ2-1,16,CASSLGTSGDYNEQFF
TRBV6-1,TRBJ1-5,15,CASSGQGLSNQPQHF
TRBV18,TRBJ2-7,12,CASSSQNYEQYF
TRBV12-2,TRBJ1-5,13,CASRLAQGQPQHF
TRBV5-6,TRBJ1-2,14,CASSFTTGGYGYTF
TRBV28,TRBJ1-2,13,CASSWGQNYGYTF
TRBV4-3,TRBJ1-2,14,CASSQDRGRYGYTF
TRBV7-8,TRBJ2-7,15,CASSLVGGRAYEQYF
TRBV6-4,TRBJ2-1,15,CASGLGLAGVDEQFF
TRBV2,TRBJ2-2,15,CASREERVSHGELFF
TRBV15,TRBJ1-2,14,CATSRDFSNYGYTF
TRBV18,TRBJ1-5,14,CASSLFYSNQPQHF
TRBV2,TRBJ2-7,15,CASRETSGPSYEQYF
TRBV25-1,TRBJ1-1,15,CASSGSSGGNTEAFF
TRBV7-2,TRBJ2-7,15,CASSLVSGFSYEQYF
TRBV7-2,TRBJ2-1,15,CASWAGPPLRNEQFF
TRBV25-1,TRBJ1-5,14,CASSEYEGVQPQHF
TRBV19,TRBJ2-5,15,CASSTDRGLRETQYF
TRBV9,TRBJ2-1,15,CASSVAIAGAGEQFF
TRBV2,TRBJ1-1,16,CASSEARTAANTEAFF
TRBV2,TRBJ2-1,15,CASSAGGRSYNEQFF
TRBV7-9,TRBJ2-2,19,CASSLAQDRESINTGEPFF
TRBV11-2,TRBJ2-7,14,CASSMTGERYEQYF
TRBV7-9,TRBJ2-5,16,CASSLPGTGGQETQYF
TRBV10-2,TRBJ1-2,15,CASSVTGDQSYGYTF
TRBV4-2,TRBJ1-2,15,CASSQDRRENYGYTF
TRBV6-5,TRBJ2-2,15,CASRTGLANTGELFF
TRBV19,TRBJ2-3,16,CASSPTGTGGQNTQYF
TRBV19,TRBJ2-5,15,CASSSHSTGPETQYF
TRBV19,TRBJ2-7,15,CASSIGGGAGYEQYF
TRBV14,TRBJ1-6,15,CASSLGQGYNSPLHF
TRBV18,TRBJ2-3,21,CASSAIPLTGQGASSTDTQYF
TRBV7-9,TRBJ2-2,15,CSSSNLAGNTGELFF
TRBV2,TRBJ1-2,13,CASRQGAAYGYTF
TRBV5-1,TRBJ2-5,14,CASSLLASMETQYF
TRBV6-1,TRBJ1-2,14,CASRWGGQASGYTF
TRBV30,NA,15,CAWSVETLSSYEQYF
TRBV30,TRBJ1-4,20,CAWSVSPFPGQGATNEKLFF
TRBV18,TRBJ1-4,15,CASSPAGLTNEKLFF
TRBV11-2,TRBJ2-5,16,CASSLTASWAQETQYF
TRBV5-1,TRBJ2-1,16,CASSSSTSGRSNEQFF
TRBV7-6,TRBJ2-3,14,CASSLESLADTQYF
TRBV25-1,TRBJ2-1,17,CASSEVGLAGVHNEQFF
TRBV5-5,TRBJ2-4,18,CASSSLYRDRVAKNIQYF
TRBV19,TRBJ1-1,14,CASSRDRVNTEAFF
TRBV28,TRBJ2-7,15,CASSFGGQGAYEQYF
TRBV30,TRBJ2-1,14,CAQQEGTTYNEQFF